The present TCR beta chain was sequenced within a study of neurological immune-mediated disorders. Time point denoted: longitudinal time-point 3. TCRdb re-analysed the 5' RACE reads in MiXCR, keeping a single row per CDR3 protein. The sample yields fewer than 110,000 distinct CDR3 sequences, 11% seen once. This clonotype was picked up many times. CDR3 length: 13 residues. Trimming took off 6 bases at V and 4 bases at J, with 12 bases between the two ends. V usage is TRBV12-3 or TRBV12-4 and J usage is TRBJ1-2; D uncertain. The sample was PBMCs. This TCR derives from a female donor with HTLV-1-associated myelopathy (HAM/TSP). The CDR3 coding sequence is TGTGCCAGCAGCCGTCCGAGGAGCTATGGCTACACCTTC. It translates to CASSRPRSYGYTF.